This is a list of T cell receptor beta chains from one sample in a study of blood T cell repertoires in COVID-19. The assay was immunoSEQ multiplex PCR, and TCRdb's table has in-frame clones only and misses some. This table has roughly 43,000 clones, roughly 88% appearing once. The specimen sequenced was peripheral blood. Receptors were obtained from a man aged 55 to 70 with active COVID-19. CDR3s include the opening cysteine and the closing phenylalanine or tryptophan. The order of the fields is CDR3 DNA, CDR3 protein, clone size, V gene, J gene, D gene. The D gene is left open where the match is weak. Part of the rows lack a size; the others show once, few, many or a class for expanded clones.

cdr3_nt: TGTGCCAGCTCACCAAGGGAGAGTGAAAACATTCAGTACTTC; cdr3_aa: CASSPRESENIQYF; clone_size: NA; v_call: TRBV18; j_call: TRBJ2-4; d_call: NA
cdr3_nt: TGTGCCAGCAGGGGACTAGCGGGGCTTGGGACCGGGGAGCTGTTTTTT; cdr3_aa: CASRGLAGLGTGELFF; clone_size: once; v_call: TRBV27; j_call: TRBJ2-2; d_call: TRBD2
cdr3_nt: TGTGCCAGCAGGGACAGGGGAGGGGATCAGCCCCAGCATTTT; cdr3_aa: CASRDRGGDQPQHF; clone_size: NA; v_call: TRBV28; j_call: TRBJ1-5; d_call: TRBD1
cdr3_nt: TGTGCCAGCAGTGGGGACAGTACTAACTATGGCTACACCTTC; cdr3_aa: CASSGDSTNYGYTF; clone_size: NA; v_call: TRBV25-1; j_call: TRBJ1-2; d_call: TRBD1
cdr3_nt: TGTGCCATCAGCGGGACGACAGGGGACCAAGAGACCCAGTACTTC; cdr3_aa: CAISGTTGDQETQYF; clone_size: NA; v_call: TRBV10-3; j_call: TRBJ2-5; d_call: TRBD1
cdr3_nt: TGTGCCACCAGCAGAGTAGTGGAGTTGGGTGAGCAGTTCTTC; cdr3_aa: CATSRVVELGEQFF; clone_size: NA; v_call: TRBV15; j_call: TRBJ2-1; d_call: NA
cdr3_nt: TGTGCCAGCAGCCGGATGCGTGGCTCGGGTGAAAAACTGTTTTTT; cdr3_aa: CASSRMRGSGEKLFF; clone_size: NA; v_call: TRBV7-2; j_call: TRBJ1-4; d_call: NA
cdr3_nt: TGTGCCTGGGCTTACACAGGGGGCTTCACTGAAGCTTTCTTT; cdr3_aa: CAWAYTGGFTEAFF; clone_size: NA; v_call: TRBV30; j_call: TRBJ1-1; d_call: TRBD1
cdr3_nt: TGTGCCAGCAGTACCGGACAGGGCAATCAGCCCCAGCATTTT; cdr3_aa: CASSTGQGNQPQHF; clone_size: medium-sized; v_call: TRBV28; j_call: TRBJ1-5; d_call: TRBD1
cdr3_nt: TGTGCCAGCAGTTACAGGGGCAATCAGCCCCAGCATTTT; cdr3_aa: CASSYRGNQPQHF; clone_size: NA; v_call: TRBV28; j_call: TRBJ1-5; d_call: NA
cdr3_nt: TGTGCCAGCTCACCACTGGGGACAGGGTCGGGTCTGTCGGCTTTCTTT; cdr3_aa: CASSPLGTGSGLSAFF; clone_size: NA; v_call: TRBV18; j_call: TRBJ1-1; d_call: TRBD1
cdr3_nt: TGTGCCAGCAGTCCGTGGGACAGGGACTACGAGCAGTACTTC; cdr3_aa: CASSPWDRDYEQYF; clone_size: NA; v_call: TRBV6-2/TRBV6-3; j_call: TRBJ2-7; d_call: TRBD1
cdr3_nt: TGTGCCAGCAGCTTAGGGGGCAGGAAGGACACTGAAGCTTTCTTT; cdr3_aa: CASSLGGRKDTEAFF; clone_size: NA; v_call: TRBV7-2; j_call: TRBJ1-1; d_call: NA
cdr3_nt: TGCGCCAGCAGCCAAGTCCCGCTAGCGGGAGGCTCTTACAATGAGCAGTTCTTC; cdr3_aa: CASSQVPLAGGSYNEQFF; clone_size: NA; v_call: TRBV4-3; j_call: TRBJ2-1; d_call: TRBD2
cdr3_nt: TGTGCCAGTAGTGTCCAGCGGGAGTCCGATGAGCAGTTCTTC; cdr3_aa: CASSVQRESDEQFF; clone_size: NA; v_call: TRBV19; j_call: TRBJ2-1; d_call: TRBD2
cdr3_nt: TGTGCCAGCAGTTACGGGTTCAGCGCAGAGCAGTTCTTC; cdr3_aa: CASSYGFSAEQFF; clone_size: NA; v_call: TRBV6-2/TRBV6-3; j_call: TRBJ2-1; d_call: NA
cdr3_nt: TGTGCCAGCAGCTTACGACAGGGGGCAAGGACTTACTATGGCTACACCTTC; cdr3_aa: CASSLRQGARTYYGYTF; clone_size: NA; v_call: TRBV5-6; j_call: TRBJ1-2; d_call: TRBD1
cdr3_nt: TGTGCCAGCAGGCCCGGGACAGGCTATGGCTACACCTTC; cdr3_aa: CASRPGTGYGYTF; clone_size: NA; v_call: TRBV2; j_call: TRBJ1-2; d_call: TRBD1
cdr3_nt: TGTGCCAGCAGCTTATTAAGCGGGAGTTCGGAGACCCAGTACTTC; cdr3_aa: CASSLLSGSSETQYF; clone_size: NA; v_call: TRBV7-3; j_call: TRBJ2-5; d_call: TRBD2
cdr3_nt: TGTGCCAGCAGCTTGCTGCTCGCAGGCACCGGGGAGCTGTTTTTT; cdr3_aa: CASSLLLAGTGELFF; clone_size: NA; v_call: TRBV11-2; j_call: TRBJ2-2; d_call: NA
cdr3_nt: TGCGCCAGCAGGCTGGAGGCAAGCAATGAGCAGTTCTTC; cdr3_aa: CASRLEASNEQFF; clone_size: few; v_call: TRBV4-1; j_call: TRBJ2-1; d_call: NA
cdr3_nt: TGTGCCAGCAGCAACAGTGAGCAGTTCTTC; cdr3_aa: CASSNSEQFF; clone_size: NA; v_call: TRBV21-1; j_call: TRBJ2-1; d_call: NA
cdr3_nt: TGTGCCAGCAGCCGTTTCGCAGATACGCAGTATTTT; cdr3_aa: CASSRFADTQYF; clone_size: NA; v_call: TRBV3-1/TRBV3-2; j_call: TRBJ2-3; d_call: NA
cdr3_nt: TGTGCCAGCAGCGTAGACGTCGGGAGCTATCAGGAGACCCAGTACTTC; cdr3_aa: CASSVDVGSYQETQYF; clone_size: NA; v_call: TRBV9; j_call: TRBJ2-5; d_call: NA
cdr3_nt: TGTGCCAGCAGCCCGGAGAATAACATTCAGTACTTC; cdr3_aa: CASSPENNIQYF; clone_size: NA; v_call: TRBV3-1/TRBV3-2; j_call: TRBJ2-4; d_call: NA
cdr3_nt: TGTGCCATTTCACAGGGGATGAAAGAAGCTTTCTTT; cdr3_aa: CAISQGMKEAFF; clone_size: NA; v_call: TRBV10-3; j_call: TRBJ1-1; d_call: TRBD1
cdr3_nt: TGTGCCAGCAGTTACTCGTTCGGAGGAACCTACGAGCAGTACTTC; cdr3_aa: CASSYSFGGTYEQYF; clone_size: NA; v_call: TRBV6-5; j_call: TRBJ2-7; d_call: NA
cdr3_nt: TGTGCCAGCAGCCTTAAATCTGGAAACACCATATATTTT; cdr3_aa: CASSLKSGNTIYF; clone_size: NA; v_call: TRBV7-2; j_call: TRBJ1-3; d_call: NA
cdr3_nt: TGTGCCAGCAGCCGTACCAGCGGGAGCGGGGGGAATGAGCAGTTCTTC; cdr3_aa: CASSRTSGSGGNEQFF; clone_size: NA; v_call: TRBV7-2; j_call: TRBJ2-1; d_call: TRBD2
cdr3_nt: TGTGCCACCAGTGATCAGCGGGGTGGTTACAATGAGCAGTTCTTC; cdr3_aa: CATSDQRGGYNEQFF; clone_size: NA; v_call: TRBV24-1; j_call: TRBJ2-1; d_call: TRBD2
cdr3_nt: TGTGCCGTTGGGACAGGAGGTTTTGCAACTAATGAAAAACTGTTTTTT; cdr3_aa: CAVGTGGFATNEKLFF; clone_size: NA; v_call: TRBV10-3; j_call: TRBJ1-4; d_call: TRBD1
cdr3_nt: TGTGCCAGCAGCCGGACCGGGACTAGCGGGATTCCCTACGAGCAGTACTTC; cdr3_aa: CASSRTGTSGIPYEQYF; clone_size: NA; v_call: TRBV3-1/TRBV3-2; j_call: TRBJ2-7; d_call: TRBD2
cdr3_nt: TGTGCCAGCAGCATCGCCCCGCCGAGCTCCTACAATGAGCAGTTCTTC; cdr3_aa: CASSIAPPSSYNEQFF; clone_size: NA; v_call: TRBV7-9; j_call: TRBJ2-1; d_call: NA
cdr3_nt: TGTGCCACCAGTCAAGCCAATAGCGGCAGCACAGATACGCAGTATTTT; cdr3_aa: CATSQANSGSTDTQYF; clone_size: NA; v_call: TRBV24-1; j_call: TRBJ2-3; d_call: NA
cdr3_nt: TGTGCCAGCAGCACAGGGGATCGAGCTAACTATGGCTACACCTTC; cdr3_aa: CASSTGDRANYGYTF; clone_size: NA; v_call: TRBV28; j_call: TRBJ1-2; d_call: TRBD1
cdr3_nt: TGTGCCAGCAGCCTTTGGACTAGCGGACTGCGCGGCTCCTACAATGAGCAGTTCTTC; cdr3_aa: CASSLWTSGLRGSYNEQFF; clone_size: NA; v_call: TRBV7-3; j_call: TRBJ2-1; d_call: TRBD2
cdr3_nt: TGTGCCAGCAGCCCCGGGACTAGCGGGTGGGGGATTCAGTACTTC; cdr3_aa: CASSPGTSGWGIQYF; clone_size: NA; v_call: TRBV9; j_call: TRBJ2-4; d_call: TRBD2
cdr3_nt: TGTGCCAGCAGCGGTGCCCCGGGGGGGAGCACAGATACGCAGTATTTT; cdr3_aa: CASSGAPGGSTDTQYF; clone_size: NA; v_call: TRBV9; j_call: TRBJ2-3; d_call: TRBD2
cdr3_nt: TGTGCCAGCAAAATAGCAGGGGGCTCGACCGGGGAGCTGTTTTTT; cdr3_aa: CASKIAGGSTGELFF; clone_size: NA; v_call: TRBV2; j_call: TRBJ2-2; d_call: TRBD1
cdr3_nt: TGTGCCAGTAGTATTTTCCCGGGACAAGGCAATGAGCAGTTCTTC; cdr3_aa: CASSIFPGQGNEQFF; clone_size: NA; v_call: TRBV19; j_call: TRBJ2-1; d_call: NA
cdr3_nt: TGTGCCAGCAGCCCCTACGGACTAGCGGGACCTAACACCGGGGAGCTGTTTTTT; cdr3_aa: CASSPYGLAGPNTGELFF; clone_size: NA; v_call: TRBV9; j_call: TRBJ2-2; d_call: TRBD2
cdr3_nt: TGTGCCGCAGTAGGGGCTAGCGGGATATATGAGCAGTTCTTC; cdr3_aa: CAAVGASGIYEQFF; clone_size: NA; v_call: TRBV19; j_call: TRBJ2-1; d_call: TRBD2
cdr3_nt: TGTGCCATCAGGGGGACTAGCGGGGGCACAGATACGCAGTATTTT; cdr3_aa: CAIRGTSGGTDTQYF; clone_size: NA; v_call: TRBV10-3; j_call: TRBJ2-3; d_call: TRBD2
cdr3_nt: TGTGCCAGTAGTCTTAACCGACAGGGATCCTACGAGCAGTACTTC; cdr3_aa: CASSLNRQGSYEQYF; clone_size: NA; v_call: TRBV19; j_call: TRBJ2-7; d_call: TRBD1
cdr3_nt: TGTGCCAGTAGTATGTCTGGACTAGCGGTAAAAGAGACCCAGTACTTC; cdr3_aa: CASSMSGLAVKETQYF; clone_size: NA; v_call: TRBV19; j_call: TRBJ2-5; d_call: TRBD2
cdr3_nt: TGTGCCAGCAGCCCTACAGCGGGGTCCCTGATCAAGTTAGCGGGAGCGTTGGACGAGCAGTACTTC; cdr3_aa: CASSPTAGSLIKLAGALDEQYF; clone_size: NA; v_call: TRBV9; j_call: TRBJ2-7; d_call: TRBD2